Listed below are T cell receptor beta chains from one sample, sequenced in a study of cytomegalovirus exposure and HLA in healthy donors. Repertoires were generated with immunoSEQ multiplex PCR, while TCRdb's copy carries only in-frame clones and drops some. The sample has about 160,000 clones, approximately 80% seen once. Sequencing was performed on PBMCs. The source is a boy aged 2 to 10 in good health and CMV-seronegative. CDR3s include the opening cysteine and the closing phenylalanine or tryptophan. A D gene is named only where the DNA matches it firmly. Size is omitted from some rows. Given values are once, few, many or a class for expanded clones.

>TRBV5-6|.|TRBJ1-5|few
CASSPGTSDSTQHF
TGTGCCAGCAGCCCCGGGACATCGGACTCGACCCAGCATTTT
>TRBV25-1|TRBD2|TRBJ2-1|.
CASRHSGGEQFF
TGTGCCAGCAGACACAGCGGGGGAGAGCAGTTCTTC
>TRBV28|TRBD1|TRBJ1-2|.
CASNPGQTFHGYTF
TGTGCCAGCAACCCGGGACAGACGTTCCATGGCTACACCTTC
>TRBV5-5|TRBD1|TRBJ1-2|.
CASSLVAGGGYTF
TGTGCCAGCAGCTTGGTGGCAGGGGGTGGCTACACCTTC
>TRBV5-1|TRBD1|TRBJ2-5|.
CASSLGGTGRSFETQYF
TGCGCCAGCAGCTTGGGGGGGACAGGGAGATCATTTGAGACCCAGTACTTC
>TRBV2|.|TRBJ2-3|.
CASNRVGRTDTQYF
TGTGCCAGCAACAGGGTAGGGCGTACAGATACGCAGTATTTT
>TRBV5-4|.|TRBJ2-2|once
CASRVGAGELFF
TGTGCCAGCAGGGTAGGCGCCGGGGAGCTGTTTTTT
>TRBV9|TRBD2|TRBJ2-3|.
CASSVDASGRTDTQYF
TGTGCCAGCAGCGTAGATGCTAGCGGGAGAACAGATACGCAGTATTTT
>TRBV4-2|TRBD1|TRBJ1-2|few
CASSQGDSYGYTF
TGTGCCAGCAGCCAAGGGGACAGCTATGGCTACACCTTC
>TRBV20-1|.|TRBJ1-1|few
CSARGDTEAFF
TGCAGTGCTAGGGGCGACACTGAAGCTTTCTTT
>TRBV5-6|TRBD1|TRBJ1-2|.
CASSRGQGPANYGYTF
TGTGCCAGCAGCCGGGGACAGGGACCCGCTAACTATGGCTACACCTTC
>TRBV2|TRBD2|TRBJ2-1|.
CASSEEAGVENEQFF
TGTGCCAGCAGTGAAGAAGCGGGAGTGGAGAATGAGCAGTTCTTC
>TRBV25-1|TRBD2|TRBJ2-5|.
CASSAYGLAGGTQYF
TGTGCCAGCAGTGCTTATGGGCTAGCGGGGGGGACCCAGTACTTC
>TRBV7-9|.|TRBJ2-7|.
CASSARTGAYEQYF
TGTGCCAGCAGCGCAAGGACTGGAGCCTACGAGCAGTACTTC
>TRBV5-1|.|TRBJ2-7|.
CASSHLPLDRTYEQYF
TGCGCCAGCAGCCATCTTCCACTCGACAGGACCTACGAGCAGTACTTC
>TRBV19|.|TRBJ1-2|.
CASSTDREPYGYTF
TGTGCCAGTAGTACCGATAGGGAGCCCTATGGCTACACCTTC
>TRBV28|TRBD2|TRBJ2-1|.
CASSLFPPTSAKLNEQFF
TGTGCCAGCAGTTTATTCCCCCCGACTAGCGCGAAATTGAATGAGCAGTTCTTC
>TRBV5-6|.|TRBJ1-1|.
CASSLGGASMNTEAFF
TGTGCCAGCAGCTTGGGCGGGGCAAGCATGAACACTGAAGCTTTCTTT
>TRBV9|TRBD2|TRBJ2-5|.
CASSASGNQETQYF
TGTGCCAGCAGCGCTAGCGGGAACCAAGAGACCCAGTACTTC
>TRBV7-9|.|TRBJ2-5|.
CASSHQGKAQYF
TGTGCCAGCAGCCATCAGGGTAAGGCCCAGTACTTC
>TRBV6-5|.|TRBJ2-3|.
CASSYSRQDTQYF
TGTGCCAGCAGTTACTCCCGTCAGGATACGCAGTATTTT
>TRBV11-2|TRBD1|TRBJ1-2|.
CASTNPTGAGYTF
TGTGCCAGCACAAACCCGACAGGGGCTGGCTACACCTTC
>TRBV6-6|.|TRBJ1-5|.
CASRPPGGNQPQHF
TGTGCCAGCAGGCCTCCCGGGGGCAATCAGCCCCAGCATTTT
>TRBV14|.|TRBJ1-2|.
CASSQQGGGYTF
TGTGCCAGCAGCCAACAGGGAGGAGGCTACACCTTC
>TRBV5-6|.|TRBJ1-1|.
CASSPRDLRGAFF
TGTGCCAGCAGCCCCCGGGATCTAAGGGGGGCTTTCTTT
>TRBV12-5|TRBD2|TRBJ2-7|.
CASGLGLAGGPHEQYF
TGTGCTAGTGGTTTGGGACTAGCGGGAGGGCCGCACGAGCAGTACTTC
>TRBV5-1|.|TRBJ1-6|.
CASSLAGEGGSPLHF
TGCGCCAGCAGCTTGGCCGGGGAGGGTGGTTCACCCCTCCACTTT
>TRBV2|TRBD1|TRBJ1-1|.
CASSVQGGGTEAFF
TGTGCCAGCAGCGTACAGGGGGGAGGCACTGAAGCTTTCTTT
>TRBV6-6|.|TRBJ2-3|.
CASSPDSLRSTDTQYF
TGTGCCAGCAGTCCGGACTCGCTGAGGTCCACAGATACGCAGTATTTT
>TRBV7-9|TRBD1|TRBJ2-1|.
CASSYPGQANEQFF
TGTGCCAGCAGTTACCCGGGACAGGCTAATGAGCAGTTCTTC
>TRBV27|TRBD1|TRBJ2-5|.
CASSARGQVGRETQYF
TGTGCCAGCAGTGCGCGCGGACAGGTGGGGAGAGAGACCCAGTACTTC
>TRBV30|.|TRBJ1-6|.
CAWRAKGGNSPLHF
TGTGCCTGGAGAGCGAAGGGGGGGAATTCACCCCTCCACTTT
>TRBV4-3|TRBD1|TRBJ1-2|few
CASSQVQGVGNYGYTF
TGCGCCAGCAGCCAAGTCCAGGGGGTTGGGAACTATGGCTACACCTTC
>TRBV4-2|.|TRBJ1-2|once
CASSQDGGAVTNYGYTF
TGTGCCAGCAGCCAAGATGGGGGGGCAGTAACTAACTATGGCTACACCTTC
>TRBV6-1|TRBD1|TRBJ1-4|.
CASSEAPGQGIELFF
TGTGCCAGCAGTGAAGCGCCGGGACAGGGGATAGAACTGTTTTTT
>TRBV5-6|TRBD1|TRBJ2-3|.
CASSERTGTDTQYF
TGTGCCAGCAGCGAGAGGACAGGGACAGATACGCAGTATTTT
>TRBV7-8|TRBD1|TRBJ2-3|.
CASSHSGTGTTDTQYF
TGTGCCAGCAGCCATTCCGGGACAGGGACCACAGATACGCAGTATTTT
>TRBV9|.|TRBJ2-7|.
CASSVGENYEQYF
TGTGCCAGCAGCGTAGGAGAAAATTACGAGCAGTACTTC
>TRBV27|.|TRBJ1-1|.
CASSSGWNTEAFF
TGTGCCAGCAGTTCGGGGTGGAACACTGAAGCTTTCTTT
>TRBV6-1|TRBD2|TRBJ2-7|.
CASSSGLAMYEQYF
TGTGCCAGCAGTAGCGGACTAGCGATGTACGAGCAGTACTTC
>TRBV11-3|.|TRBJ2-1|once
CASRKRINNEQFF
TGTGCCAGCAGGAAGAGGATAAACAATGAGCAGTTCTTC
>TRBV7-8|.|TRBJ2-7|.
CASSLAGAKYEQYF
TGTGCCAGCAGCTTGGCTGGTGCCAAATACGAGCAGTACTTC
>TRBV6-5|.|TRBJ2-3|.
CASSSSGAYQDTQYF
TGTGCCAGCAGTTCCTCGGGGGCCTATCAAGATACGCAGTATTTT
>TRBV21-1|.|TRBJ2-7|.
CARVQGIRYEQYF
TGTGCCAGGGTACAGGGGATTCGCTACGAGCAGTACTTC
>TRBV5-6|TRBD2|TRBJ2-3|.
CASSSGLAGLTDTQYF
TGTGCCAGCAGCTCGGGACTAGCGGGACTCACAGATACGCAGTATTTT
>TRBV7-2|.|TRBJ2-5|.
CASSLGGKKQETQYF
TGTGCCAGCAGTCTAGGGGGAAAAAAACAAGAGACCCAGTACTTC
>TRBV9|TRBD1|TRBJ1-2|.
CASSTGQGALGYTF
TGTGCCAGCAGCACAGGACAGGGGGCGCTTGGCTACACCTTC
>TRBV19|TRBD1|TRBJ1-1|.
CASSILMGTGVTEAFF
TGTGCCAGTAGTATACTCATGGGGACAGGGGTCACTGAAGCTTTCTTT
>TRBV7-9|.|TRBJ1-2|.
CASSPAAGQFNYGYTF
TGTGCCAGCAGCCCCGCAGCTGGACAGTTTAACTATGGCTACACCTTC
>TRBV10-3|.|TRBJ2-5|.
CAISRDTLETQYF
TGTGCCATCAGTAGGGACACGCTAGAGACCCAGTACTTC
>TRBV20-1|.|TRBJ1-1|few
CSAWRGLEAFF
TGCAGTGCTTGGCGGGGCCTTGAAGCTTTCTTT
>TRBV7-2|.|TRBJ2-7|.
CASGFPTGSEQYF
TGTGCCAGCGGTTTCCCAACCGGTTCTGAGCAGTACTTC
>TRBV19|TRBD1|TRBJ1-2|.
CASSMTGIYGYTF
TGTGCCAGTAGTATGACAGGGATCTATGGCTACACCTTC
>TRBV5-8|TRBD2|TRBJ2-2|few
CASSLWYGRAGGGELFF
TGTGCCAGCAGCTTGTGGTACGGGAGGGCCGGAGGCGGGGAGCTGTTTTTT
>TRBV14|TRBD1|TRBJ2-5|.
CASSQPGQGLGTQYF
TGTGCCAGCAGCCAACCGGGACAGGGGTTGGGGACCCAGTACTTC
>TRBV12-5|.|TRBJ2-3|.
CASRGIADTQYF
TGTGCTAGTCGCGGGATCGCAGATACGCAGTATTTT